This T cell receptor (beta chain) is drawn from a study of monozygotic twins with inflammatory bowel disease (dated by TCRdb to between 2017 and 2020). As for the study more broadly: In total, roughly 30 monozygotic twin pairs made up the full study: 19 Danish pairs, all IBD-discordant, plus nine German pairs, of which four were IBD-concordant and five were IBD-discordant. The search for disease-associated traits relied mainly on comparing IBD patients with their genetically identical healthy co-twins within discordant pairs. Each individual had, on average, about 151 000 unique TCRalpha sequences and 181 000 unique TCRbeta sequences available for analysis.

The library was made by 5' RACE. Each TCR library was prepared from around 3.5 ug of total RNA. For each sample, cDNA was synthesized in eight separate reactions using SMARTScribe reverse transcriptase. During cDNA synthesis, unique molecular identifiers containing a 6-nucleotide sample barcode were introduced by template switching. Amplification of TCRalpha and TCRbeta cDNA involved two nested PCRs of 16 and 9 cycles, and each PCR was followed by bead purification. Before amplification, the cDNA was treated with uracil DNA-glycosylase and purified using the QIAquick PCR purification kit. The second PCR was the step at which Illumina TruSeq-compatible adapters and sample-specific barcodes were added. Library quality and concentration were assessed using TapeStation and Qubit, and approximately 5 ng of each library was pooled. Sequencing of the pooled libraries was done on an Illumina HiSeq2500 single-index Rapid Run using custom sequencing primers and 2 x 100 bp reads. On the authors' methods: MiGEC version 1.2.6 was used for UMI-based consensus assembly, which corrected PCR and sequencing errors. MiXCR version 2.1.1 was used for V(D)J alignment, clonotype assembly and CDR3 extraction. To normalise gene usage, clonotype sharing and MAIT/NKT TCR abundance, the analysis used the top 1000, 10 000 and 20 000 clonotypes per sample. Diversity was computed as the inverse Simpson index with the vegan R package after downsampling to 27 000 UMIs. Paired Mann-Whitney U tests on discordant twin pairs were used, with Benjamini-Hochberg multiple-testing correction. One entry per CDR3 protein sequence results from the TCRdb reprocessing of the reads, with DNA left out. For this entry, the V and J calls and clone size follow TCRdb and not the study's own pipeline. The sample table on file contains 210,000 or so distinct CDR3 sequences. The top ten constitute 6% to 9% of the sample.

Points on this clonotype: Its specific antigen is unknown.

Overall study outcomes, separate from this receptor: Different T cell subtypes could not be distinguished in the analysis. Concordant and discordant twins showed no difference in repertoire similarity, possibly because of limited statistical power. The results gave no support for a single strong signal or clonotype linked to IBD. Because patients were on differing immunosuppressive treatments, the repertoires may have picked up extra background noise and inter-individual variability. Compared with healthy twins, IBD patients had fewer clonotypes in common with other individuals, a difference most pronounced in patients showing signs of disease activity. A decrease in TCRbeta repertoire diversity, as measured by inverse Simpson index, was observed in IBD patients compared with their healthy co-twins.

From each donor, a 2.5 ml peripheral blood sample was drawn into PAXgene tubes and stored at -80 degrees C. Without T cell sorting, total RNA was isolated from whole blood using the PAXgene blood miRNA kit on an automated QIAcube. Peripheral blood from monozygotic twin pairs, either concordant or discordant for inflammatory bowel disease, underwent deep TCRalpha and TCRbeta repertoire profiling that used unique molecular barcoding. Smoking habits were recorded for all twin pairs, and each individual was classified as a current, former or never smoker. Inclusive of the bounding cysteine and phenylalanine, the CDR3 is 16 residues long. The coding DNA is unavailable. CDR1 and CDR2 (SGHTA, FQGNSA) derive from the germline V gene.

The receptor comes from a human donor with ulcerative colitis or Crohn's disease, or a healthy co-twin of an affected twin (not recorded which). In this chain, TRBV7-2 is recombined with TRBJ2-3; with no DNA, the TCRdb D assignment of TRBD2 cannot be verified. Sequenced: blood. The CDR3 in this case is CASSPLSGRAWDTQYF. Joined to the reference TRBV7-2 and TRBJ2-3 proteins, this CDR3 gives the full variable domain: GAGVSQSPSNKVTEKGKDVELRCDPISGHTALYWYRQSLGQGLEFLIYFQGNSAPDKSGLPSDRFSAERTGGSVSTLTIQRTQQEDSAVYLCASSPLSGRAWDTQYFGPGTRLTVL.